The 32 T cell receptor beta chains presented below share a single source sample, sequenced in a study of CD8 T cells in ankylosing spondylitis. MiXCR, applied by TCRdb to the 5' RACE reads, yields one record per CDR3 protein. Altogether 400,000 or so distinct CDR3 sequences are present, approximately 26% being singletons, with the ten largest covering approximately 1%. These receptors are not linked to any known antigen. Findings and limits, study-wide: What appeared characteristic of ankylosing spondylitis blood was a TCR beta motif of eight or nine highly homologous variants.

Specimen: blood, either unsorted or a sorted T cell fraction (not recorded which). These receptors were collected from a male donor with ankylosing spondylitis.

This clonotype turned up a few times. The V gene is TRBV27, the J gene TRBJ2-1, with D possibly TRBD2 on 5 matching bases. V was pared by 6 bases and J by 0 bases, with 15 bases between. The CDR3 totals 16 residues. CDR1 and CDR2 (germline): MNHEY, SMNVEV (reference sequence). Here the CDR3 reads CASRQSIASSYNEQFF. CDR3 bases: TGTGCCAGCAGACAAAGCATAGCGAGCTCCTACAATGAGCAGTTCTTC.

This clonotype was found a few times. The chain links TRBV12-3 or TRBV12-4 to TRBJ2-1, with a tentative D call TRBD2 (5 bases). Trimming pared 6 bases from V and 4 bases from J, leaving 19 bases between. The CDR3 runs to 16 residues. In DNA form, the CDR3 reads TGTGCCAGCAGCCACGTCGCCCGAGGGATATACAATGAGCAGTTCTTC. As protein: CASSHVARGIYNEQFF.

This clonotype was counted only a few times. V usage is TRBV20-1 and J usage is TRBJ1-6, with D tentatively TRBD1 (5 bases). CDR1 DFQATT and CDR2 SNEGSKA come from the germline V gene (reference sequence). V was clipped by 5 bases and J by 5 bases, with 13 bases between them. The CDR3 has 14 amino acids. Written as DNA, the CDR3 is TGCAGTGCTCAGAAGGGGAGTAATAATTCACCCCTCCACTTT. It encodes CSAQKGSNNSPLHF.

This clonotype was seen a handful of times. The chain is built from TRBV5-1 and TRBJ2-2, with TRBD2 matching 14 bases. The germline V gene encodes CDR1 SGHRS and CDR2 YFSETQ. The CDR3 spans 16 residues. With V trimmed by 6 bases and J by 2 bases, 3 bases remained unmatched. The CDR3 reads CASTGTSGSNTGELFF. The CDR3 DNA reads TGCGCCAGCACCGGGACTAGCGGGAGCAACACCGGGGAGCTGTTTTTT.

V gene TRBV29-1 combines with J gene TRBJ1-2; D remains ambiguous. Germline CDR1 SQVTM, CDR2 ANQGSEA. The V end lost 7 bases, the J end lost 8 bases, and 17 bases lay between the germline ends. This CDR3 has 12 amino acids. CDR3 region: CSAHRSSMGYTF. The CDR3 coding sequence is TGCAGCGCCCACCGGTCTTCTATGGGCTACACCTTC.

CDR3 coding DNA: TGTGCCAGCAGCTTAGGCAACAACAACAATGAGCAGTTCTTC. Residues: CASSLGNNNNEQFF. V is TRBV7-2 and J is TRBJ2-1; D remains ambiguous. V dropped 1 base and J dropped 5 bases, with 9 bases sitting between them. The CDR3 runs to 14 residues. The germline V gene encodes CDR1 SGHTA and CDR2 FQGNSA.

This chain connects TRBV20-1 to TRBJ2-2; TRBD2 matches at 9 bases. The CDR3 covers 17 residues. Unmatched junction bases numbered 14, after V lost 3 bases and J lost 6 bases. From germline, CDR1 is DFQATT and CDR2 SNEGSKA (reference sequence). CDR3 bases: TGCAGTGCTAGCCTAGCGGGACCCTTTATAAGGGCCGGGGAGCTGTTTTTT. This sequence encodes CSASLAGPFIRAGELFF.

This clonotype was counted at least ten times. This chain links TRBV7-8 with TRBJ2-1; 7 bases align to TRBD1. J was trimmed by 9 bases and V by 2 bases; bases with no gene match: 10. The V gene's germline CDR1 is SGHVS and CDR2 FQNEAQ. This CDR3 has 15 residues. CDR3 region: CASSLLGTVVGEQFF. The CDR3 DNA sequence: TGTGCCAGCAGCTTATTAGGGACAGTTGTAGGTGAGCAGTTCTTC.

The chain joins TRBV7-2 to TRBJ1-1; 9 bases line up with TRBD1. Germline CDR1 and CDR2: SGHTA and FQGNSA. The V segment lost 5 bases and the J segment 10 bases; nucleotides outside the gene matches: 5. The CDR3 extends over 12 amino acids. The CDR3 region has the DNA TGTGCCAGCAGCCGGGACAGGGAGAGAGCTTTCTTT. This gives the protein CASSRDRERAFF.

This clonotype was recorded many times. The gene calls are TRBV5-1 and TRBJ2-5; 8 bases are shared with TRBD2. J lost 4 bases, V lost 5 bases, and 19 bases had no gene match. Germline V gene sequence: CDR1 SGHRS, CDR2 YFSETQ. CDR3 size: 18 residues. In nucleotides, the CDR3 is TGCGCCAGCAGGACCATCACCCGGGGGGGGCGGTCTCGAGAGACCCAGTACTTC. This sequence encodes CASRTITRGGRSRETQYF.

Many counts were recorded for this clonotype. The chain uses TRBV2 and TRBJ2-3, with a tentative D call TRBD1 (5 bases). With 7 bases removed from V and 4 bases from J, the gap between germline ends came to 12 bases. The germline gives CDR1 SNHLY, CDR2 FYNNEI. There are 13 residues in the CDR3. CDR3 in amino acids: CASKERGPDTQYF. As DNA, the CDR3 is TGTGCCAGCAAGGAAAGGGGCCCAGATACGCAGTATTTT.

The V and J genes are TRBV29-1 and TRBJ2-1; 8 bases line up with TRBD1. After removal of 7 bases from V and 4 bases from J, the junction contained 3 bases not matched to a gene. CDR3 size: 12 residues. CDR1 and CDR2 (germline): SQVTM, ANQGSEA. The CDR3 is CSADRGYNEQFF. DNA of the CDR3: TGCAGCGCTGACAGGGGATACAATGAGCAGTTCTTC.

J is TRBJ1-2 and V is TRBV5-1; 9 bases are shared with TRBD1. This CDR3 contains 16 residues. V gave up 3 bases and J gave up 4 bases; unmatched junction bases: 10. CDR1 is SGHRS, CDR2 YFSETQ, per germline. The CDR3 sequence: CASSWAPGQGLYGYTF. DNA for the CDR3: TGCGCCAGCAGCTGGGCACCGGGACAGGGTCTCTATGGCTACACCTTC.

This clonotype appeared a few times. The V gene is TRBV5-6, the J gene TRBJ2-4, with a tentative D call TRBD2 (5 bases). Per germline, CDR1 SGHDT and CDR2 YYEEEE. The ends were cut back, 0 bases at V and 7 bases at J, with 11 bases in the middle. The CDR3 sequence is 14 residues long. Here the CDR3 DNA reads TGTGCCAGCAGCTTGGATCCGGGGATGAACATTCAGTACTTC. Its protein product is CASSLDPGMNIQYF.

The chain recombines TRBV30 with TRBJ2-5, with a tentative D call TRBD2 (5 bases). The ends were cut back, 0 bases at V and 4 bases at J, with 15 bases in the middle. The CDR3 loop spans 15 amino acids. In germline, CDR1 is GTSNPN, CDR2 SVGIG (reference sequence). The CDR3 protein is CAWSVWNLRGETQYF. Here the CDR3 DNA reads TGTGCCTGGAGTGTATGGAACCTCCGGGGAGAGACCCAGTACTTC.

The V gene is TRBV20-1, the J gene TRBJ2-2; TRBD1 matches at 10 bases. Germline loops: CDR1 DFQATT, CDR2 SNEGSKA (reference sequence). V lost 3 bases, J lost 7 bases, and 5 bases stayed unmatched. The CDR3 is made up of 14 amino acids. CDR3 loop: CSASRQGASGELFF. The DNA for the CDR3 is TGCAGTGCTAGTCGACAGGGGGCCAGCGGGGAGCTGTTTTTT.

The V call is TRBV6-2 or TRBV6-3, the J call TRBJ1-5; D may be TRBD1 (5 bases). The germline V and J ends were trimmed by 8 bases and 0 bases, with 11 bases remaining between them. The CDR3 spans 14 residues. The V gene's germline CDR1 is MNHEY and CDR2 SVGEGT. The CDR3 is CASGDSYSNQPQHF. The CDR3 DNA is TGTGCCAGCGGAGACAGTTATAGCAATCAGCCCCAGCATTTT.

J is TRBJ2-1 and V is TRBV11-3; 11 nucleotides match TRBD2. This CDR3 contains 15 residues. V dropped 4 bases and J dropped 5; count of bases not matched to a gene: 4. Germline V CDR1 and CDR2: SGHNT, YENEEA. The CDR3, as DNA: TGTGCCAGCAGCTCGACTAGCGGGAATGACAATGAGCAGTTCTTC. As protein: CASSSTSGNDNEQFF.

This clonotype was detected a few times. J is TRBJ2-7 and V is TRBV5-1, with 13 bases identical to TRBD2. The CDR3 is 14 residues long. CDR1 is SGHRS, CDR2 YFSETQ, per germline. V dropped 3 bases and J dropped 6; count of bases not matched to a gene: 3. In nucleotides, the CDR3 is TGCGCCAGCAGCTCGGGACTAGCGGGAAGCGAGCAGTACTTC. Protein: CASSSGLAGSEQYF. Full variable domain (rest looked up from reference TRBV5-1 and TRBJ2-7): KAGVTQTPRYLIKTRGQQVTLSCSPISGHRSVSWYQQTPGQGLQFLFEYFSETQRNKGNFPGRFSGRQFSNSRSEMNVSTLELGDSALYLCASSSGLAGSEQYFGPGTRLTVT.

The CDR3 is CASRPWPDDYNEQFF. The CDR3 bases are TGTGCCAGCAGACCTTGGCCAGACGACTACAATGAGCAGTTCTTC. The V call is TRBV7-6, the J call TRBJ2-1; D ambiguous. V lost 6 bases and J lost 3, with 15 bases in between. Germline CDR1 is SGHVS and CDR2 is FNYEAQ. CDR3 length: 15 amino acids. Variable domain in full (rest from reference TRBV7-6 and TRBJ2-1): GAGVSQSPRYKVTKRGQDVALRCDPISGHVSLYWYRQALGQGPEFLTYFNYEAQQDKSGLPNDRFSAERPEGSISTLTIQRTEQRDSAMYRCASRPWPDDYNEQFFGPGTRLTVL.

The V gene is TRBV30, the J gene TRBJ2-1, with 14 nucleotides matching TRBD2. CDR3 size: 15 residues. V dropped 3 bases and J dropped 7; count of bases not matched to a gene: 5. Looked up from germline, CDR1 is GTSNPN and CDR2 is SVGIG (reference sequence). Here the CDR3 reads CAWSPRLAGGNEQFF. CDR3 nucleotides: TGTGCCTGGAGCCCAAGACTAGCGGGAGGGAATGAGCAGTTCTTC.

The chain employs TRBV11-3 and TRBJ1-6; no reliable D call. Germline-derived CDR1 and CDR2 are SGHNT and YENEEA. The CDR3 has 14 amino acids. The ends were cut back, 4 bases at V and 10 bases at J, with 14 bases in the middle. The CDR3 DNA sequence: TGTGCCAGCAGCTCCCGTTCGGGCAACTCACCCCTCCACTTT. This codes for CASSSRSGNSPLHF.

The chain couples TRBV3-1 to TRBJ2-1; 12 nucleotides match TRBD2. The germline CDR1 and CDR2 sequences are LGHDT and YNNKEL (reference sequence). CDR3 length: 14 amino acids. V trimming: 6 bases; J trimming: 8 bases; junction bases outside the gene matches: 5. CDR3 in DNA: TGTGCCAGCAGAGGACTAGCGGGACTCGATGAGCAGTTCTTC. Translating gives CASRGLAGLDEQFF.

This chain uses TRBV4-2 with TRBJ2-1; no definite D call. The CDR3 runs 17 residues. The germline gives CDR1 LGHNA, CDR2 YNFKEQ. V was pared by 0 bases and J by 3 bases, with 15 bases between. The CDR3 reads CASSQEGALILYNEQFF. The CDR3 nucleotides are TGTGCCAGCAGCCAAGAAGGCGCACTAATTCTCTACAATGAGCAGTTCTTC.

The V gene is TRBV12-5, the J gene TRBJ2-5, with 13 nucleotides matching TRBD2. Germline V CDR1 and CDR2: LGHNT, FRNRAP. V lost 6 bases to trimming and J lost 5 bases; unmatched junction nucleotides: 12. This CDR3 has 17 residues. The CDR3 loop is CASGPGLAGVGEETQYF. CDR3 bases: TGTGCTAGTGGCCCCGGACTAGCGGGGGTCGGGGAGGAGACCCAGTACTTC.

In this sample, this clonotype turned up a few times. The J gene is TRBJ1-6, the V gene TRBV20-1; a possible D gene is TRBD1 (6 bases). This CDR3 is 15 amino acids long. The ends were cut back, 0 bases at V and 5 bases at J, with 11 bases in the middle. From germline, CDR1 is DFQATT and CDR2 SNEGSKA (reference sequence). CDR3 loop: CSARDWGQDNSPLHF. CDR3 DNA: TGCAGTGCTAGAGATTGGGGACAAGATAATTCACCCCTCCACTTT.

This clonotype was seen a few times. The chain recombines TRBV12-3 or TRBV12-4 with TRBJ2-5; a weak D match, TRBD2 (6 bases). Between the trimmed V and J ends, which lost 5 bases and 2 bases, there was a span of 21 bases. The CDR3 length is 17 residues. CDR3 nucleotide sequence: TGTGCCAGCAGTCTCCGTACGGCGGGGATGGGACAAGAGACCCAGTACTTC. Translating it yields CASSLRTAGMGQETQYF.

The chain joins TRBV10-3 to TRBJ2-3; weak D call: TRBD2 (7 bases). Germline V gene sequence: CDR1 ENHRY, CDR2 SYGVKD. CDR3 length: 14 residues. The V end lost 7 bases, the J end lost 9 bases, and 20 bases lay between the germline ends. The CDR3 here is CAIKGTGGAETQYF. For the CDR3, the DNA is TGTGCCATCAAAGGAACGGGGGGCGCCGAGACGCAGTATTTT.

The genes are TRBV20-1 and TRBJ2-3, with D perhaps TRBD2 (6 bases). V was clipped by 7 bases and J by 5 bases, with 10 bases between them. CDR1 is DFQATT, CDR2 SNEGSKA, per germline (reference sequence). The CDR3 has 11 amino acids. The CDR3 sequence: CSVLARDTQYF. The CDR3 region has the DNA TGCAGTGTCCTAGCGAGAGATACGCAGTATTTT.

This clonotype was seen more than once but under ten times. The CDR3 region has the DNA TGCAGCGTTGTAATGGGGGTTTGGCCGATGAACACTGAAGCTTTCTTT. Protein sequence: CSVVMGVWPMNTEAFF. The V gene is TRBV29-1, the J gene TRBJ1-1; TRBD1 might be the D (5 bases). Germline V gene lookup returns CDR1 SQVTM and CDR2 ANQGSEA. CDR3 length: 16 amino acids. Trimming pared 4 bases from V and 0 bases from J, leaving 18 bases between.

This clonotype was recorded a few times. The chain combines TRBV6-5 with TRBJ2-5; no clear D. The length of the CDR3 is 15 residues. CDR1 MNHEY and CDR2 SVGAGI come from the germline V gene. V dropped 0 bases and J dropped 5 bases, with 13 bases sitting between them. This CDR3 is CASSYSGASRETQYF. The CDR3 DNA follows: TGTGCCAGCAGTTACTCAGGAGCGTCTCGGGAGACCCAGTACTTC.

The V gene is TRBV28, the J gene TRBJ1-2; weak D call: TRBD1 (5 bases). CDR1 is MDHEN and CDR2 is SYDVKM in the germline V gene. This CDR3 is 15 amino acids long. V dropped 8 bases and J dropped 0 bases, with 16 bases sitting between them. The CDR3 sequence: CASRFGAEPNYGYTF. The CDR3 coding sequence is TGTGCCAGCCGCTTCGGGGCGGAACCTAACTATGGCTACACCTTC.